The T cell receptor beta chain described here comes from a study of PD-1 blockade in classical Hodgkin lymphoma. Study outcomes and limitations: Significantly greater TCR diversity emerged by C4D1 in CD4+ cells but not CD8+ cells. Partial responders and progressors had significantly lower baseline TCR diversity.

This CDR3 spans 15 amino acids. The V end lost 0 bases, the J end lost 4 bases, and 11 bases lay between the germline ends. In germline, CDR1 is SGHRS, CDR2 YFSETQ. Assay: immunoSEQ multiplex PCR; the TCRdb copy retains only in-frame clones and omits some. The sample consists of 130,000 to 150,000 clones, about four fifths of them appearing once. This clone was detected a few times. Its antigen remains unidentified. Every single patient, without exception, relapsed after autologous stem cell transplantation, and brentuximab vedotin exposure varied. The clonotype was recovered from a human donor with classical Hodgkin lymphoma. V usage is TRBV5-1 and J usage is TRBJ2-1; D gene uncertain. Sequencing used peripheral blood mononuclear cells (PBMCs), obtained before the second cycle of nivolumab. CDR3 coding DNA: TGCGCCAGCAGCTTGGCCGGGCTTATTTACAATGAGCAGTTCTTC. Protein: CASSLAGLIYNEQFF.